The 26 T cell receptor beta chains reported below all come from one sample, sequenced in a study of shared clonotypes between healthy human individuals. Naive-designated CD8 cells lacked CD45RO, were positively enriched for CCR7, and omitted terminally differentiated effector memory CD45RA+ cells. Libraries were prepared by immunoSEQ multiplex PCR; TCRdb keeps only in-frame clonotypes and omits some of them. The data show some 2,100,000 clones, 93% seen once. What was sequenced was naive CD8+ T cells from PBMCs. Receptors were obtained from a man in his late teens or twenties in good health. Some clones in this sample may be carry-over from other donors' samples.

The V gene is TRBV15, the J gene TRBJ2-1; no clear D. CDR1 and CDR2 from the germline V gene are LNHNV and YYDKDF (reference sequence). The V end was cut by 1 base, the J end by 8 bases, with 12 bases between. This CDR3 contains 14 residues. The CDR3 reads CATSRGSTIDEQFF. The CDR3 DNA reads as TGTGCCACCAGCAGAGGCTCCACCATAGATGAGCAGTTCTTC.

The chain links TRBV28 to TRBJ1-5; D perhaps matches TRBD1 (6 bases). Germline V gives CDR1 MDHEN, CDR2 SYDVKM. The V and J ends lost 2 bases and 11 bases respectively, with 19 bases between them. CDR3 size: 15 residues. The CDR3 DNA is TGTGCCAGCAGTTTAGGCAGGGGTCAGGTATGGTCCCAGCATTTT. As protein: CASSLGRGQVWSQHF.

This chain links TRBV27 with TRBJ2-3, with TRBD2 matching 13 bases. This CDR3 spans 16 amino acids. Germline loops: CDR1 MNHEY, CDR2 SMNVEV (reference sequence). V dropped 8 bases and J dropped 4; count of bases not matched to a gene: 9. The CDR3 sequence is CASAIRTSGSSDTQYF. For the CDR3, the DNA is TGTGCCAGCGCAATTCGGACTAGCGGGAGTTCAGATACGCAGTATTTT.

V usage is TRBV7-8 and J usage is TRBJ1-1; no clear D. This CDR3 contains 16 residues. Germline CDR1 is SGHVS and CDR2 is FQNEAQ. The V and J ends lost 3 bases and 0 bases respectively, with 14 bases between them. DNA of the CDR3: TGTGCCAGCAGCTTTGGAGTCGGACGGATGAACACTGAAGCTTTCTTT. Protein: CASSFGVGRMNTEAFF.

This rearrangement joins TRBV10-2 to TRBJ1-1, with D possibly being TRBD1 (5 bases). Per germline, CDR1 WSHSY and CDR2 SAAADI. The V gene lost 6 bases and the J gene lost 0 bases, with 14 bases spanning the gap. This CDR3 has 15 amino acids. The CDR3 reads CASSDLTEMNTEAFF. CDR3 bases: TGCGCCAGCAGCGATCTGACAGAAATGAACACTGAAGCTTTCTTT.

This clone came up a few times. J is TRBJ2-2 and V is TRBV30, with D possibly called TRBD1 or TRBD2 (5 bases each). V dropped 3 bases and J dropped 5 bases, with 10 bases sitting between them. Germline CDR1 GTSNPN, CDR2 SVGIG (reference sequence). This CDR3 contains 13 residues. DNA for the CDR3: TGTGCCTGGAGAACTGGGGGAACCGGGGAGCTGTTTTTT. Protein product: CAWRTGGTGELFF.

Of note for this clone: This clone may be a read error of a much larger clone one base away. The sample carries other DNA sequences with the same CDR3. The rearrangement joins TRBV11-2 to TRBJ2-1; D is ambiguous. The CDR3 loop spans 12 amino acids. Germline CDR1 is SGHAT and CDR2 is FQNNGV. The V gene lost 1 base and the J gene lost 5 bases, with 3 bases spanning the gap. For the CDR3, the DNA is TGTGCCAGCAGCTTAGGCAACAATGAGCAGTTCTTC. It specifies CASSLGNNEQFF. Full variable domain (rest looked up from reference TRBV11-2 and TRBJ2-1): EAGVAQSPRYKIIEKRQSVAFWCNPISGHATLYWYQQILGQGPKLLIQFQNNGVVDDSQLPKDRFSAERLKGVDSTLKIQPAKLEDSAVYLCASSLGNNEQFFGPGTRLTVL.

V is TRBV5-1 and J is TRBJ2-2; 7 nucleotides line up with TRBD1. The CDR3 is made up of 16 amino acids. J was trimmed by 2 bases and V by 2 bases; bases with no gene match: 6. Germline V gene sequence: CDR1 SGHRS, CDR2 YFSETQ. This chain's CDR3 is CASSLRQGPNTGELFF. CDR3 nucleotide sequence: TGCGCCAGCAGCTTAAGACAGGGCCCAAACACCGGGGAGCTGTTTTTT.

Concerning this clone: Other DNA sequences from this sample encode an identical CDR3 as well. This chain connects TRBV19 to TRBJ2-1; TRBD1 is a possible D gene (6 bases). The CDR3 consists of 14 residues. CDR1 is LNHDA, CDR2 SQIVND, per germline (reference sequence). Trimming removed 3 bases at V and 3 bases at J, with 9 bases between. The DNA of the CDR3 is TGTGCCAGTAGTATCACAGGGAACTACAATGAGCAGTTCTTC. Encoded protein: CASSITGNYNEQFF.

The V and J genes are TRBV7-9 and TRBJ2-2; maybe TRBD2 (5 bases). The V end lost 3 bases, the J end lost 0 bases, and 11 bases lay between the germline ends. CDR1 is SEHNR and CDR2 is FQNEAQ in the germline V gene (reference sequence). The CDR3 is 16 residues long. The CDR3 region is CASSFSDAANTGELFF. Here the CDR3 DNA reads TGTGCCAGCAGCTTTAGCGACGCCGCGAACACCGGGGAGCTGTTTTTT.

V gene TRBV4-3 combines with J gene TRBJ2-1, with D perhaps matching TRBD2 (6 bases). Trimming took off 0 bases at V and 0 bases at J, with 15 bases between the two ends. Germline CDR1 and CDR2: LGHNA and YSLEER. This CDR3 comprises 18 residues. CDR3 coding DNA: TGCGCCAGCAGCCAAGACTGGACGGGGGTGGGCTCCTACAATGAGCAGTTCTTC. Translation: CASSQDWTGVGSYNEQFF.

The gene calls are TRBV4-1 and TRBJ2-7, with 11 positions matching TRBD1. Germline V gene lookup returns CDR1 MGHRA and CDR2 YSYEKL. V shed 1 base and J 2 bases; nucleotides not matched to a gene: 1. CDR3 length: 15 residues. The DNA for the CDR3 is TGCGCCAGCAGCCAAGTGGGACAGGGGGCCTACGAGCAGTACTTC. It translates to CASSQVGQGAYEQYF.

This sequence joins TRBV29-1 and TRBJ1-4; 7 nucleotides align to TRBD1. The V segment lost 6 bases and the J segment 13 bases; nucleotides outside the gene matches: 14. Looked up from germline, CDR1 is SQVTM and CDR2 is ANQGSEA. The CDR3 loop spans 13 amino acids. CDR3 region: CSVRDSPSGVLFF. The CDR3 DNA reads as TGCAGCGTACGGGACAGCCCGTCGGGTGTACTGTTTTTT.

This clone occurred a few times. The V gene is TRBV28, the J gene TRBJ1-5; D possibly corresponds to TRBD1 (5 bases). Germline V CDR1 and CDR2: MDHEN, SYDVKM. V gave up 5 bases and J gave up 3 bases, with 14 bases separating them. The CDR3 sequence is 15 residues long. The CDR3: CASSPPEGLNQPQHF. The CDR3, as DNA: TGTGCCAGCAGTCCCCCCGAGGGACTCAATCAGCCCCAGCATTTT.

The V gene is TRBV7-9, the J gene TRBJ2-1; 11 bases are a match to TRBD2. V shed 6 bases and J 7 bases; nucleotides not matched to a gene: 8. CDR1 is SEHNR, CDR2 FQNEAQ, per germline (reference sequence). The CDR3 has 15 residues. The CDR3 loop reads CASRELAGEPNEQFF. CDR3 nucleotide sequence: TGTGCCAGCAGAGAACTAGCGGGAGAACCTAATGAGCAGTTCTTC.

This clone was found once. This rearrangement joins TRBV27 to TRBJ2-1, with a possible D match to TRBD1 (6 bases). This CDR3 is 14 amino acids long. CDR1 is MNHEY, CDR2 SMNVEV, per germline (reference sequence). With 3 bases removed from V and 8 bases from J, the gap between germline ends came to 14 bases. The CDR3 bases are TGTGCCAGCAGTTTCAGGGGCGTCTGGGATGAGCAGTTCTTC. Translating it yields CASSFRGVWDEQFF.

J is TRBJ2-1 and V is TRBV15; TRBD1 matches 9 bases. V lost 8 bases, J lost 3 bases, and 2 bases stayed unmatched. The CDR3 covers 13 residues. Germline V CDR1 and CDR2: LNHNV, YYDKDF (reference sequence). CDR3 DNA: TGTGCCACCGGACAGGGGCTCTACAATGAGCAGTTCTTC. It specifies CATGQGLYNEQFF.

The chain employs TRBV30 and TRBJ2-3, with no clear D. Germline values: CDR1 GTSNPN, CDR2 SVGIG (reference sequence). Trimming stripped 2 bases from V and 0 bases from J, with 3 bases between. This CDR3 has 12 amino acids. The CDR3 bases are TGTGCCTGGAGTTGGAGCACAGATACGCAGTATTTT. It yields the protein CAWSWSTDTQYF.

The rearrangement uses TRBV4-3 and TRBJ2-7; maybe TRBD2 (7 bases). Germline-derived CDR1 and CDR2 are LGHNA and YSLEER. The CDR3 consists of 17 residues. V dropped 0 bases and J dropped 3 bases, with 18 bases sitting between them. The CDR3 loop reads CASSQEAPGGGSYEQYF. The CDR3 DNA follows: TGCGCCAGCAGCCAAGAGGCCCCCGGGGGCGGGAGCTACGAGCAGTACTTC.

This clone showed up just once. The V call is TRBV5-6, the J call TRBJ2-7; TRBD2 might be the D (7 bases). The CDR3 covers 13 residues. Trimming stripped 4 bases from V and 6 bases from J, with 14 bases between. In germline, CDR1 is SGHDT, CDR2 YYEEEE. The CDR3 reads CASSGGGGFEQYF. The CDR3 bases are TGTGCCAGCAGCGGCGGGGGCGGATTCGAGCAGTACTTC.

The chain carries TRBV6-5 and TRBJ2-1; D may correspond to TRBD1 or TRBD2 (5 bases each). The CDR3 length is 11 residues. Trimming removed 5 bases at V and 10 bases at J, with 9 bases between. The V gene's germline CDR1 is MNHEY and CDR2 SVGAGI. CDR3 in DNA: TGTGCCAGCAGTATCGGGACGGAGCAGTTCTTC. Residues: CASSIGTEQFF.

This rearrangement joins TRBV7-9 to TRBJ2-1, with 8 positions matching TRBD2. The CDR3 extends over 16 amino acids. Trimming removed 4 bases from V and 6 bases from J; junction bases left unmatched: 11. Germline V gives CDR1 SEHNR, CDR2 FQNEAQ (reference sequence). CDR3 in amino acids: CASSSTSVPLGNEQFF. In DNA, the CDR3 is TGTGCCAGCAGCTCGACTAGCGTTCCTTTGGGCAATGAGCAGTTCTTC.

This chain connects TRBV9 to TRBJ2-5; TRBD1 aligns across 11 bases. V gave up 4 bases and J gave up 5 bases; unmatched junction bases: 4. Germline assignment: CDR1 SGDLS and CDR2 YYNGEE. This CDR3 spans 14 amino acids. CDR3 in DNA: TGTGCCAGCAGCCCATGGGACAGGGGGGAGACCCAGTACTTC. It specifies CASSPWDRGETQYF.

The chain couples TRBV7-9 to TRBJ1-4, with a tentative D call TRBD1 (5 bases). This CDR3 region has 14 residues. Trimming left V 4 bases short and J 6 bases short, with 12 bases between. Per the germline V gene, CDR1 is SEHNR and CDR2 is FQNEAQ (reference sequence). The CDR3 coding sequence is TGTGCCAGCAGCTCCCCCGGGACCGATGAAAAACTGTTTTTT. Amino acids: CASSSPGTDEKLFF.

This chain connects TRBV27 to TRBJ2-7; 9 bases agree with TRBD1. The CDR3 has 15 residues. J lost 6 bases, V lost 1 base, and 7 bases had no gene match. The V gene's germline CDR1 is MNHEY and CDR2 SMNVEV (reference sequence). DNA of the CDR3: TGTGCCAGCAGTTTATTGGGACAGGGACGTCTCGAGCAGTACTTC. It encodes CASSLLGQGRLEQYF.

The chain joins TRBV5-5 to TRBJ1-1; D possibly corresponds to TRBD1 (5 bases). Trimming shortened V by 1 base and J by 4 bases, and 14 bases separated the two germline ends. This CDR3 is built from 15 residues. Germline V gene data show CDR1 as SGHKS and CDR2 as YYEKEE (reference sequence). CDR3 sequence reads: CASSLRTSPPTEAFF. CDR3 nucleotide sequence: TGTGCCAGCAGCTTGAGGACAAGCCCTCCCACTGAAGCTTTCTTT.